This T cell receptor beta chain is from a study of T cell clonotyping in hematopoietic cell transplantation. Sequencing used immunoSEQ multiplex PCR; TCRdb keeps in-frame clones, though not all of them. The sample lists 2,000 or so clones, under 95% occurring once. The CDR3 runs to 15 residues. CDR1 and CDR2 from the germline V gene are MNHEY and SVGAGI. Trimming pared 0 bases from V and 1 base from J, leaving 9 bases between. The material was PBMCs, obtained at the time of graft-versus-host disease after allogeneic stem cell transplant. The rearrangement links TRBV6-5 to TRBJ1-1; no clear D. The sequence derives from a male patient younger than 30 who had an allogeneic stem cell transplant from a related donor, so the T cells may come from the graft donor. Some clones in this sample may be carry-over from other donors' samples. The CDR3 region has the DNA TGTGCCAGCAGTTACTCGAACGCAGGGAACACTGAAGCTTTCTTT. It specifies CASSYSNAGNTEAFF.